This T cell receptor beta chain emerged from a study of blood T cell repertoires in COVID-19. The wider study: Acute and convalescent COVID-19 specimens originated in the United States, Italy and Spain.

The CDR3 runs to 13 residues. Germline assignment: CDR1 MDHEN and CDR2 SYDVKM. With 8 bases removed from V and 6 bases from J, the gap between germline ends came to 14 bases. How the authors handled the data: Reference gene primer amplification gave nucleated cell count estimates. Only in-frame clones appear in the TCRdb table, and some are missing; sequencing was by immunoSEQ multiplex PCR. V and J calls plus clone size are reproduced from that table; the DNA served to infer D and trimming. The sample records around 480,000 clones, about 85% being singletons. The sample comprised PBMCs or T cells enriched from blood (not recorded which). J is TRBJ1-5 and V is TRBV28; D possibly corresponds to TRBD1 (5 bases). The TCR comes from a woman between 18 and 29 years old who had recovered from COVID-19. DNA of the CDR3: TGTGCCAGCGACGTTACAGGCCCTCAGCCCCAGCATTTT. Translation gives CASDVTGPQPQHF.